These 9 T cell receptor beta chains were sequenced from one sample in a study of T cells after yellow fever vaccination. TCRdb independently ran MiXCR on the 5' RACE reads; one entry per CDR3 protein. Seen here are 200,000 to 300,000 distinct CDR3 sequences, roughly 13% observed once, and the top ten hold 0.5% to 0.6%. The source was CD4+ T cells sorted from PBMCs, collected 45 days after the yellow fever booster vaccination. The source of these receptors is a man aged 25-40 years who received the YFV17D yellow fever vaccine.

In this sample, this clonotype turned up a few times. This chain uses TRBV7-2 with TRBJ1-2, with TRBD1 matching 9 bases. With 3 bases clipped from V and 8 bases from J, the junction kept 7 bases outside the gene matches. CDR1 is SGHTA and CDR2 is FQGNSA in the germline V gene. The CDR3 is 14 amino acids. As DNA, the CDR3 is TGTGCCAGCAGCTTTCTGCCGGGACAGGGCGGCTACACCTTC. Protein: CASSFLPGQGGYTF.

The sample holds a few counts of this clonotype. This chain joins TRBV18 and TRBJ2-7; the D is unclear. The length of the CDR3 is 12 residues. Trimming left V 6 bases short and J 6 bases short, with 12 bases between. The V gene's germline CDR1 is KGHSH and CDR2 LQKENI. CDR3 nucleotides: TGTGCCAGCTCCCTCACTAACCCCGAGCAGTACTTC. Translated, it gives CASSLTNPEQYF.

This clonotype turned up a few times. This rearrangement joins TRBV7-2 to TRBJ2-1; a possible D gene is TRBD2 (5 bases). Between the trimmed V and J ends, which lost 1 base and 11 bases, there was a span of 12 bases. This CDR3 is 13 amino acids long. Germline V CDR1 and CDR2: SGHTA, FQGNSA. The CDR3 DNA is TGTGCCAGCAGCTTAGTTTTCGGGAATAAGCAGTTCTTC. It translates to CASSLVFGNKQFF.

This clonotype was found many times. The rearrangement links TRBV21-1 to TRBJ2-1. TRBV21-1 represents a pseudogene. The CDR3 consists of 14 residues. The CDR3 nucleotides are TGTGCCAGCATCCTCACAGTCGACTACAATGAGCAGTTCTTC. Translated: CASILTVDYNEQFF.

Only a few counts were recorded for this clonotype. V gene TRBV9 combines with J gene TRBJ2-1, with D possibly matching TRBD2 (5 bases). This CDR3 spans 16 amino acids. V was pared by 2 bases and J by 0 bases, with 12 bases between. CDR1 SGDLS and CDR2 YYNGEE come from the germline V gene. CDR3 region: CASSVGVSSSYNEQFF. The CDR3 DNA follows: TGTGCCAGCAGCGTGGGAGTCTCGAGCTCCTACAATGAGCAGTTCTTC.

This clonotype was picked up a small number of times. The chain couples TRBV9 to TRBJ2-1; weak D call: TRBD1 (7 bases). The germline V gene encodes CDR1 SGDLS and CDR2 YYNGEE. The CDR3 totals 15 residues. The V end was cut by 3 bases, the J end by 3 bases, with 13 bases between. The CDR3 sequence is CASSGAGQLYNEQFF. The CDR3 nucleotides are TGTGCCAGCAGCGGGGCGGGACAGCTCTACAATGAGCAGTTCTTC.

The table lists this clonotype with a few counts. The chain carries TRBV5-1 and TRBJ2-3; D uncertain. Germline CDR1 and CDR2: SGHRS and YFSETQ. The V and J ends lost 0 bases and 6 bases respectively, with 11 bases between them. The CDR3 extends over 14 amino acids. The CDR3 DNA reads TGCGCCAGCAGCTTGGGAGCGATTCAGGATACGCAGTATTTT. Protein sequence: CASSLGAIQDTQYF.

This clonotype turned up a few times. The V call is TRBV15, the J call TRBJ2-7, with D tentatively TRBD1 (5 bases). Trimming stripped 0 bases from V and 7 bases from J, with 10 bases between. Per the germline V gene, CDR1 is LNHNV and CDR2 is YYDKDF (reference sequence). This CDR3 contains 13 residues. The CDR3 DNA reads TGTGCCACCAGCAGAGAAGCAGGGCGAGAGCAGTACTTC. The encoded protein is CATSREAGREQYF.

This clonotype was counted between two and nine times. The V gene is TRBV12-3 or TRBV12-4, the J gene TRBJ2-3; the D is unclear. V was pared by 11 bases and J by 3 bases, with 9 bases between. The CDR3 sequence is 11 residues long. The CDR3 here is CACSPTDTQYF. DNA for the CDR3: TGTGCCTGTAGTCCTACAGATACGCAGTATTTT.